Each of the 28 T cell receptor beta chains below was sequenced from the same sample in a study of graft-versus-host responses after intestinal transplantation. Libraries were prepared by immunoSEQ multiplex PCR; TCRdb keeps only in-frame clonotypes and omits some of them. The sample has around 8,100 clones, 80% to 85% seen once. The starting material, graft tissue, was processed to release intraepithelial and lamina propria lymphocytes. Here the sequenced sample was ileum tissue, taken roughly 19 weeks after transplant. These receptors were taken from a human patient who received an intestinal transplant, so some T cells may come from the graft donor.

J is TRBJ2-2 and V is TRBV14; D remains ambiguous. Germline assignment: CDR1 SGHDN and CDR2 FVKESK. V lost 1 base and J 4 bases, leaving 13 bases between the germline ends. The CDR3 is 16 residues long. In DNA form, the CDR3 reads TGTGCCAGCAGCCAAGGTTTGCTCGGGTTCACCGGGGAGCTGTTTTTT. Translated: CASSQGLLGFTGELFF.

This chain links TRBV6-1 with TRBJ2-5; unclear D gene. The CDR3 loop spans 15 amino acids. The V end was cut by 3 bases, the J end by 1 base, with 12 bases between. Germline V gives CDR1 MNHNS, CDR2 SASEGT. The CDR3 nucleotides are TGTGCCAGCAGTGAGATGGGGATGCTCCAAGAGACCCAGTACTTC. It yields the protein CASSEMGMLQETQYF.

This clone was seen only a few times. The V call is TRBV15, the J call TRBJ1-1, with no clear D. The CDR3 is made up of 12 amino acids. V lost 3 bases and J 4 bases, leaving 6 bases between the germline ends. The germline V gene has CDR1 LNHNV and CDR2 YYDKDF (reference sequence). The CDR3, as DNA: TGTGCCACCAGCAGTTATGGCACTGAAGCTTTCTTT. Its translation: CATSSYGTEAFF.

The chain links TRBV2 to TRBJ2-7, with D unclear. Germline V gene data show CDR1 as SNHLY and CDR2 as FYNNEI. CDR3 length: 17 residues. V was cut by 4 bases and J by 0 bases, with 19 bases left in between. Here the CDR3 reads CASSGARGVGLSYEQYF. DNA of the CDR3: TGTGCCAGCAGTGGAGCCCGTGGGGTAGGGCTCTCCTACGAGCAGTACTTC.

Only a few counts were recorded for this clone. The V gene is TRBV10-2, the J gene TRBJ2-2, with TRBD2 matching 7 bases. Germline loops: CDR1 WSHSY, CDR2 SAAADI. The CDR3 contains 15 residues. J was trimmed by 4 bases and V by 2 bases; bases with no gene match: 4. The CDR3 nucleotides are TGCGCCAGCAGTGAGATGGGGGGGGGCACCGGGGAGCTGTTTTTT. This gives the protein CASSEMGGGTGELFF.

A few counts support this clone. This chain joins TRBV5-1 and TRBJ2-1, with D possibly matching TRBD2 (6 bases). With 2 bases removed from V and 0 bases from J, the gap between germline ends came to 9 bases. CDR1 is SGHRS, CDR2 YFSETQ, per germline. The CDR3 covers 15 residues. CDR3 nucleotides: TGCGCCAGCAGCTTCATAGCGGACTCCTACAATGAGCAGTTCTTC. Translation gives CASSFIADSYNEQFF.

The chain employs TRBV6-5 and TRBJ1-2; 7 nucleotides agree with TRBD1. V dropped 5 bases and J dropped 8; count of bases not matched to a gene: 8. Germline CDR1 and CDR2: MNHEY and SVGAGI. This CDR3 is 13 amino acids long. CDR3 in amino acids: CASSNRGLRGYTF. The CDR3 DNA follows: TGTGCCAGCAGTAACAGGGGACTCAGAGGCTACACCTTC.

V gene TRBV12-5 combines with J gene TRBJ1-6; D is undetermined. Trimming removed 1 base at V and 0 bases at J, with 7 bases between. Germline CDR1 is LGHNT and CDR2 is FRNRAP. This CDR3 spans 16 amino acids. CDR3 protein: CASGLAGSSYNSPLHF. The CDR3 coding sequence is TGTGCTAGTGGTTTGGCGGGAAGCTCCTATAATTCACCCCTCCACTTT. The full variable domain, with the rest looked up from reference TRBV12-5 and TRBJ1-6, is DARVTQTPRHKVTEMGQEVTMRCQPILGHNTVFWYRQTMMQGLELLAYFRNRAPLDDSGMPKDRFSAEMPDATLATLKIQPSEPRDSAVYFCASGLAGSSYNSPLHFGNGTRLTVT.

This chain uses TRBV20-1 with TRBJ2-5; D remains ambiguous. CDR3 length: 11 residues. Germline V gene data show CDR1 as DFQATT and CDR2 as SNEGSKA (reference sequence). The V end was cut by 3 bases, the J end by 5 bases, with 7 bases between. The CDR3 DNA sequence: TGCAGTGCTAGCAAGGCGGAGACCCAGTACTTC. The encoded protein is CSASKAETQYF.

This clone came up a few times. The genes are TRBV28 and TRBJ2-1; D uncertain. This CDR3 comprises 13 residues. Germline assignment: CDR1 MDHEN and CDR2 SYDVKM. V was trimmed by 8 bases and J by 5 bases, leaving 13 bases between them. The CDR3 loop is CASPPATNNEQFF. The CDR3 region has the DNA TGTGCCAGCCCCCCGGCCACGAACAATGAGCAGTTCTTC.

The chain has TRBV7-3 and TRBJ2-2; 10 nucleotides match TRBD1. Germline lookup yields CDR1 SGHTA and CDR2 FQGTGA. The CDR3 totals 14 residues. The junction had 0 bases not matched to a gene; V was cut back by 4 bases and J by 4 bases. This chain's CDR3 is CASSWDRGTGELFF. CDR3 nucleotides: TGTGCCAGCAGCTGGGACAGGGGCACCGGGGAGCTGTTTTTT.

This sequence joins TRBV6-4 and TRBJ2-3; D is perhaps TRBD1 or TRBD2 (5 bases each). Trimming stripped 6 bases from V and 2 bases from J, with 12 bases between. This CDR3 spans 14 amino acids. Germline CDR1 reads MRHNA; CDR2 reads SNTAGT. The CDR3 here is CASSLGTDTDTQYF. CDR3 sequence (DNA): TGTGCCAGCAGCCTCGGGACCGACACAGATACGCAGTATTTT.

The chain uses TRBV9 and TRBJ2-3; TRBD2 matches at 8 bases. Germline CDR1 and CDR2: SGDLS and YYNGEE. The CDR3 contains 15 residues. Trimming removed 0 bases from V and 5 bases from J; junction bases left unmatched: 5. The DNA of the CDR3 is TGTGCCAGCAGCGTAGGCTCCCTAGCGGGAGATACGCAGTATTTT. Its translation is CASSVGSLAGDTQYF.

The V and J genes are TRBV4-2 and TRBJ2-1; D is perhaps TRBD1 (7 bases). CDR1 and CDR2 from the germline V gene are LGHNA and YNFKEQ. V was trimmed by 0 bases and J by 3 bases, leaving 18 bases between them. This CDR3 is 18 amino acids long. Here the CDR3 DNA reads TGTGCCAGCAGCCAAGATTATTGGGCAGGGGGGAGCTACAATGAGCAGTTCTTC. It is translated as CASSQDYWAGGSYNEQFF.

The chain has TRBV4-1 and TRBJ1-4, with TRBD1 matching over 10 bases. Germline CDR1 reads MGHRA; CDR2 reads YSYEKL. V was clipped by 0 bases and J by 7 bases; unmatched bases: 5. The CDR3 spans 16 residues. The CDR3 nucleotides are TGCGCCAGCAGCCAAGAGGGGACAGGGGACGTTGAAAAACTGTTTTTT. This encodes CASSQEGTGDVEKLFF.

CDR3 region: CASSKRYVGQGGTEAFF. The CDR3 coding sequence is TGCGCCAGCAGCAAACGCTACGTAGGACAGGGGGGGACTGAAGCTTTCTTT. The chain employs TRBV5-1 and TRBJ1-1; 10 bases line up with TRBD1. The V and J ends lost 4 bases and 5 bases, in that order; junction bases with no gene match: 14. The CDR3 covers 17 residues. The germline V gene has CDR1 SGHRS and CDR2 YFSETQ.

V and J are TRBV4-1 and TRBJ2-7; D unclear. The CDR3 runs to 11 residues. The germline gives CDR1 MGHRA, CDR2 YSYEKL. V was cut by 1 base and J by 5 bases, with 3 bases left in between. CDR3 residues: CASSQGNEQYF. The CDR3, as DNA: TGCGCCAGCAGCCAAGGTAACGAGCAGTACTTC.

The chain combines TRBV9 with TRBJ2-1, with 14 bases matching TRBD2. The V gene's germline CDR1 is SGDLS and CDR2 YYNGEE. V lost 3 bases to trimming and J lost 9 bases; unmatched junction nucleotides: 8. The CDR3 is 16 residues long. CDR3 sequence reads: CASSDRLAGGGSEQFF. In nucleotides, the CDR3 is TGTGCCAGCAGCGATCGACTAGCGGGAGGGGGAAGTGAGCAGTTCTTC.

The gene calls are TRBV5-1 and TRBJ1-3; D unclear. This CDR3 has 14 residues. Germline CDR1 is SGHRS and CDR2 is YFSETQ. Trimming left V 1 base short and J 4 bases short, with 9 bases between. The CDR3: CASSLSGWGNTIYF. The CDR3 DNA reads TGCGCCAGCAGCTTGTCGGGGTGGGGAAACACCATATATTTT.

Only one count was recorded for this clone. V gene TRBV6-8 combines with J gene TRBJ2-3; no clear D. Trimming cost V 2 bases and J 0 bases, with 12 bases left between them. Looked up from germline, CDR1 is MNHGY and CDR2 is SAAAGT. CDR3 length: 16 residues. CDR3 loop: CASSYASCGSTDTQYF. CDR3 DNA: TGTGCCAGCAGTTACGCCTCCTGCGGCAGCACAGATACGCAGTATTTT.

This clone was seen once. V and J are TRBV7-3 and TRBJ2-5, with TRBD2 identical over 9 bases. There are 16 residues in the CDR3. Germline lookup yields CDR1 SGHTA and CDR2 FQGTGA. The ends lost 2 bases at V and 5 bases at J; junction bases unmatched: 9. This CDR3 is CASSLGLAISGETQYF. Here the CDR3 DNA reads TGTGCCAGCAGCTTAGGACTAGCGATTTCGGGGGAGACCCAGTACTTC.

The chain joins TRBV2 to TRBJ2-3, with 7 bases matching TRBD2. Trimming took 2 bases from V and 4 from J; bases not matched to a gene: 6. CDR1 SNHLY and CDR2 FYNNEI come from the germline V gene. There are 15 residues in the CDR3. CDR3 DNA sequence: TGTGCCAGCAGTGAAAGCAGCGGGGTACCAGATACGCAGTATTTT. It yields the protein CASSESSGVPDTQYF.

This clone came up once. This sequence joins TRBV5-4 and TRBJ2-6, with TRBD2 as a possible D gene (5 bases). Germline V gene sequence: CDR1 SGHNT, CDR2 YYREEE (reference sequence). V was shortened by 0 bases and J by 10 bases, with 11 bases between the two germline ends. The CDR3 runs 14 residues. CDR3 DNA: TGTGCCAGCAGCTTGGACGTCCCGGGGAACGTCCTGACTTTC. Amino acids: CASSLDVPGNVLTF.

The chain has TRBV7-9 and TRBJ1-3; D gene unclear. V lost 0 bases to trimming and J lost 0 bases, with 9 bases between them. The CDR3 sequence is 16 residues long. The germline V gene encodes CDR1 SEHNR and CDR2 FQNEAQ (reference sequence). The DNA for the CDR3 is TGTGCCAGCAGCTTAGCCCAACCTAGCTCTGGAAACACCATATATTTT. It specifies CASSLAQPSSGNTIYF.

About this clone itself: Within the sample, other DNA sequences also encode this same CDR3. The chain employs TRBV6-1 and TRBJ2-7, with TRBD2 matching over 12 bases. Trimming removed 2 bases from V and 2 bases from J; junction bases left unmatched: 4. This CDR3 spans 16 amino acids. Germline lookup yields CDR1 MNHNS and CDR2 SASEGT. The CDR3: CASSELRLAGAYEQYF. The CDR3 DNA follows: TGTGCCAGCAGTGAACTCCGACTAGCGGGAGCCTACGAGCAGTACTTC.

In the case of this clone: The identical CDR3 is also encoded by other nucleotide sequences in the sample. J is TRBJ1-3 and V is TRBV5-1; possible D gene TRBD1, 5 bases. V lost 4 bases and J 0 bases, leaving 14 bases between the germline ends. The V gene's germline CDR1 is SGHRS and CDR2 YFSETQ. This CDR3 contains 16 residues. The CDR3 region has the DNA TGCGCCAGCAGCGTGGGAGACAGTTACTCTGGAAACACCATATATTTT. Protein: CASSVGDSYSGNTIYF.

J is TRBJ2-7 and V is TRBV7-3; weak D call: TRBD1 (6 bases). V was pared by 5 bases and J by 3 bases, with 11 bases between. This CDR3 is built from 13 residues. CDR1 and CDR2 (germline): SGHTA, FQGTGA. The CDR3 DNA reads TGTGCCAGCAGCCCAGGGACAAGCTACGAGCAGTACTTC. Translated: CASSPGTSYEQYF.

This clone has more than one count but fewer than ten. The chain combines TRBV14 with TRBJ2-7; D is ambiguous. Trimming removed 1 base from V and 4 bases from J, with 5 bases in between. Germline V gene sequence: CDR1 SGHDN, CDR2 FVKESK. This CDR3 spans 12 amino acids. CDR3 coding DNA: TGTGCCAGCAGCCAAGTTTGGTACGAGCAGTACTTC. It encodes CASSQVWYEQYF.